A selection of T cell receptor beta chains follows, all from one sample in a study of siplizumab effects on memory and regulatory T cells. This table comes from immunoSEQ multiplex PCR, and its TCRdb copy is limited to in-frame clones, with some not included. Counted here are approximately 65,000 clones, less than 90% occurring once; the ten biggest clones make up about 3.8%. The sequencing sample was made of memory CD4+ T cells sorted from blood. Every receptor here comes from a human donor in good health. Both conserved end residues are part of each CDR3. A D gene is named only where the DNA matches it firmly. Expanded clones get a size class; other rows say once, few or many, or leave the size out.

TRBV6-5	-	TRBJ1-5	-	CASSPQVTQPQHF	TGTGCCAGCAGCCCACAGGTTACTCAGCCCCAGCATTTT
TRBV7-2	-	TRBJ1-2	-	CATQPGNSGGYTF	TGTGCCACCCAGCCAGGCAACTCTGGCGGCTACACCTTC
TRBV2	-	TRBJ2-7	-	CASSPPVATYEQYF	TGTGCCAGCAGTCCACCTGTGGCAACCTACGAGCAGTACTTC
TRBV5-8	-	TRBJ2-1	TRBD2	CASSFKRAGGGYNEQFF	TGTGCCAGCAGCTTCAAGAGAGCGGGAGGGGGGTACAATGAGCAGTTCTTC
TRBV4-2	-	TRBJ1-1	-	CASSHEVEVEAFF	TGTGCCAGCAGCCATGAAGTGGAGGTAGAAGCTTTCTTT
TRBV7-9	-	TRBJ1-1	TRBD1	CAVQGRITEASF	TGTGCCGTACAGGGGAGGATCACTGAAGCTTCCTTT
TRBV20-1	-	TRBJ2-1	-	CSAVLEIEQFF	TGCAGTGCGGTTTTGGAGATAGAGCAGTTCTTC
TRBV5-1	-	TRBJ2-7	-	CASSPAGYEQYF	TGCGCCAGCAGCCCCGCGGGCTACGAGCAGTACTTC
TRBV4-1	-	TRBJ2-3	TRBD2	CASSQDKRAGGLTDTQYF	TGCGCCAGCAGCCAAGATAAGCGGGCGGGGGGCCTCACAGATACGCAGTATTTT
TRBV5-4	-	TRBJ1-2	TRBD1	CASSSGQDYGYTF	TGTGCCAGCAGCTCGGGACAGGACTATGGCTACACCTTC
TRBV29-1	-	TRBJ2-5	-	CSVEDATQETQYF	TGCAGCGTTGAAGATGCCACGCAAGAGACCCAGTACTTC
TRBV29-1	-	TRBJ2-2	-	CSVEVGSGNTGELFF	TGCAGCGTTGAAGTGGGGTCGGGGAACACCGGGGAGCTGTTTTTT
TRBV9	-	TRBJ2-3	-	CASTLTGAGADTQYF	TGTGCCAGCACCCTAACGGGAGCCGGGGCAGATACGCAGTATTTT
TRBV30	few	TRBJ2-3	-	CAWSVGGIQADTQYF	TGTGCCTGGAGTGTAGGGGGGATCCAAGCAGATACGCAGTATTTT
TRBV10-3	-	TRBJ1-1	TRBD1	CAISGQGHDEAFF	TGTGCCATATCAGGACAGGGTCACGATGAAGCTTTCTTT
TRBV9	-	TRBJ1-2	-	CASSVGGQGVYGYTF	TGTGCCAGCAGCGTAGGTGGGCAGGGAGTCTATGGCTACACCTTC
TRBV18	once	TRBJ1-2	-	CASSPSNSLAGSYGYTF	TGTGCCAGCTCGCCCTCCAACTCGCTCGCAGGGTCCTATGGCTACACCTTC
TRBV5-1	-	TRBJ1-3	-	CASSPTGRSGNTIYF	TGCGCCAGCAGCCCGACAGGTCGCTCTGGAAACACCATATATTTT
TRBV5-1	-	TRBJ2-2	-	CASSLAGARNTGELFF	TGCGCCAGCAGCTTGGCGGGGGCAAGGAACACCGGGGAGCTGTTTTTT
TRBV7-2	-	TRBJ2-5	-	CASSVPGLLGETQYF	TGTGCCAGCAGCGTGCCGGGATTACTGGGGGAGACCCAGTACTTC
TRBV5-1	-	TRBJ1-4	TRBD1	CASSVTGTGREKLFF	TGCGCCAGCAGCGTGACCGGGACAGGGCGGGAAAAACTGTTTTTT
TRBV5-6	-	TRBJ2-2	-	CASSLARAGELFF	TGTGCCAGCAGCTTGGCCAGGGCCGGGGAGCTGTTTTTT
TRBV19	-	TRBJ2-2	TRBD1	CASNVMRQGAIGELFF	TGTGCCAGTAATGTCATGAGACAGGGGGCAATCGGGGAGCTGTTTTTT
TRBV5-4	few	TRBJ1-2	-	CASSLDLEGRTNYGYTF	TGTGCCAGCAGCTTGGATCTCGAGGGCAGGACCAACTATGGCTACACCTTC
TRBV2	-	TRBJ2-7	-	CASSEAQTYEQYF	TGTGCCAGCAGTGAAGCGCAGACCTACGAGCAGTACTTC
TRBV12-5	-	TRBJ2-1	TRBD2	CASGLSPRLAGGLYNEQFF	TGTGCTAGTGGTTTGTCCCCGCGACTAGCGGGGGGCCTCTACAATGAGCAGTTCTTC
TRBV5-1	once	TRBJ2-1	-	CASSLGTSSYNEQFF	TGCGCCAGCAGCTTGGGGACTTCCTCCTACAATGAGCAGTTCTTC
TRBV6-6	-	TRBJ2-3	TRBD1	CASNIPGTGTDTQYF	TGTGCCAGCAACATACCCGGGACAGGCACAGATACGCAGTATTTT
TRBV29-1	-	TRBJ2-2	TRBD2	CSVLAGGSPGELFF	TGCAGCGTGCTAGCGGGAGGGTCCCCCGGGGAGCTGTTTTTT
TRBV27	-	TRBJ2-7	TRBD2	CASSLSPLTSGRAYEQYF	TGTGCCAGCAGTTTATCCCCGCTAACTAGCGGGAGGGCCTACGAGCAGTACTTC
TRBV9	-	TRBJ2-3	-	CASSVGRPGVDTQYF	TGTGCCAGCAGCGTAGGGCGACCTGGGGTGGATACGCAGTATTTT
TRBV27	-	TRBJ2-7	TRBD2	CASSSGLAGGPEFYEQYF	TGTGCCAGCAGTTCGGGACTAGCGGGAGGGCCTGAATTCTACGAGCAGTACTTC
TRBV7-9	-	TRBJ1-6	-	CASSLAPLRDIYNSPLHF	TGTGCCAGCAGCTTAGCCCCGTTGAGGGACATCTATAATTCACCCCTCCACTTT
TRBV2	medium-sized	TRBJ1-5	-	CASKSEGYKPQHF	TGTGCCAGCAAGAGCGAAGGTTATAAGCCCCAGCATTTT
TRBV9	-	TRBJ2-2	-	CASSPPFAGLNTGELFF	TGTGCCAGCAGCCCCCCTTTCGCAGGGCTGAACACCGGGGAGCTGTTTTTT